The 24 T cell receptor beta chains given below trace back to one sample, sequenced in a study of CD8 T cells in Susac syndrome. Random hexamers were used to reverse transcribe 0.5 to 1 ug of RNA. MiXCR, run by TCRdb on the immunoSEQ multiplex PCR reads, gives a single entry per CDR3 protein. The sample lists under 200,000 distinct CDR3 sequences, 95% occurring once. The sample was CD4+ T cells from PBMCs. Receptors were obtained from a human donor in good health.

The V call is TRBV20-1, the J call TRBJ1-4, with D maybe TRBD1 (5 bases). CDR1 is DFQATT and CDR2 is SNEGSKA in the germline V gene (reference sequence). The length of the CDR3 is 14 residues. Trimming removed 3 bases from V and 6 bases from J, with 14 bases in between. The CDR3 loop reads CSASHDSTHEKLFF. In nucleotides, the CDR3 is TGCAGTGCTAGTCACGACAGTACACATGAAAAACTGTTTTTT.

DNA of the CDR3: TGTGCCAGCAGGTCCGGGGCGGGGCAAGAGACCCAGTACTTC. This sequence encodes CASRSGAGQETQYF. This chain links TRBV12-3 or TRBV12-4 with TRBJ2-5; weak D call: TRBD2 (6 bases). The CDR3 spans 14 residues. With 6 bases removed from V and 2 bases from J, the gap between germline ends came to 13 bases.

This chain joins TRBV29-1 and TRBJ2-7, with a possible D match to TRBD2 (6 bases). V dropped 7 bases and J dropped 0 bases, with 22 bases sitting between them. The CDR3 extends over 16 amino acids. Germline V lookup: CDR1 SQVTM, CDR2 ANQGSEA. The CDR3 protein is CSGRNGGIHDSYEQYF. The CDR3 DNA sequence: TGCAGCGGCCGCAACGGAGGGATTCACGACTCCTACGAGCAGTACTTC.

The chain is built from TRBV5-6 and TRBJ2-1; the match to TRBD2 covers 13 bases. Losses at the gene ends were 4 bases for V and 10 bases for J; bases not matched to a gene: 8. The CDR3 has 15 residues. Germline V gene lookup returns CDR1 SGHDT and CDR2 YYEEEE. CDR3 sequence reads: CASSKGLAGEVEQFF. The CDR3 DNA reads TGTGCCAGCAGCAAAGGACTAGCGGGAGAAGTCGAGCAGTTCTTC.

V and J are TRBV20-1 and TRBJ2-7; D is ambiguous. This CDR3 region has 15 residues. CDR1 and CDR2 from the germline V gene are DFQATT and SNEGSKA (reference sequence). The ends were cut back, 0 bases at V and 0 bases at J, with 12 bases in the middle. The CDR3 region is CSARDLTASSYEQYV. For the CDR3, the DNA is TGCAGTGCTAGAGATCTCACAGCGAGCTCCTACGAGCAGTACGTC.

In its sample, this clonotype was seen once. Written as DNA, the CDR3 is TGTGCCAGCAGCTTAGGTACAGAACTTGAAAAACTGTTTTTT. It encodes CASSLGTELEKLFF. This chain joins TRBV7-9 and TRBJ1-4; no reliable D call. The CDR3 has 14 residues. Germline V CDR1 and CDR2: SEHNR, FQNEAQ (reference sequence). Trimming pared 1 base from V and 7 bases from J, leaving 10 bases between.

A single count supports this clonotype. The chain is built from TRBV12-3 or TRBV12-4 and TRBJ2-7; D possibly corresponds to TRBD2 (5 bases). This CDR3 is 15 amino acids long. The V and J ends lost 5 bases and 6 bases respectively, with 20 bases between them. This chain's CDR3 is CASSPGRLQRGEQYV. The CDR3 bases are TGTGCCAGCAGTCCCGGACGGCTCCAACGGGGCGAGCAGTACGTC.

This chain uses TRBV29-1 with TRBJ2-5; D uncertain. The CDR3 loop spans 10 amino acids. Germline CDR1 reads SQVTM; CDR2 reads ANQGSEA. Trimming left V 7 bases short and J 1 base short, with 4 bases between. CDR3 nucleotide sequence: TGCAGCGCCCGCCAAGAGACCCAGTACTTC. Protein: CSARQETQYF.

DNA for the CDR3: TGTGCCAGCAGCTTAGTAGGGACTAGCGGGGGCCAAGAGACCCAGTACTTC. Translating it yields CASSLVGTSGGQETQYF. The chain employs TRBV7-2 and TRBJ2-5; 14 bases map to TRBD2. The CDR3 spans 17 residues. From germline, CDR1 is SGHTA and CDR2 FQGNSA. Germline trimming cut 1 base from V and 1 base from J; bases unmatched to any gene: 2.

The CDR3 DNA is TGTGCCAGCAGCTTAACCGGGCAGGGAGGCGGCATTCAGTACTTC. It codes for CASSLTGQGGGIQYF. The chain is built from TRBV7-2 and TRBJ2-4; tentative D call: TRBD2 (6 bases). The germline V gene has CDR1 SGHTA and CDR2 FQGNSA. Trimming pared 2 bases from V and 9 bases from J, leaving 17 bases between. The CDR3 has 15 amino acids.

The rearrangement joins TRBV29-1 to TRBJ2-6, with D uncertain. This CDR3 region has 13 residues. V was pared by 6 bases and J by 2 bases, with 8 bases between. CDR1 is SQVTM, CDR2 ANQGSEA, per germline. CDR3 protein: CSVTNTGANVLTF. The CDR3 nucleotides are TGCAGCGTGACAAATACTGGGGCCAACGTCCTGACTTTC.

V and J are TRBV29-1 and TRBJ2-3, with D uncertain. Germline V gene lookup returns CDR1 SQVTM and CDR2 ANQGSEA. The CDR3 loop spans 11 amino acids. V was clipped by 5 bases and J by 6 bases, with 9 bases between them. CDR3 sequence: CSVNWADTQYF. CDR3 nucleotides: TGCAGCGTTAACTGGGCGGATACGCAGTATTTT.

The rearrangement uses TRBV24-1 and TRBJ1-2; 12 bases fit TRBD1. Trimming removed 3 bases from V and 4 bases from J; junction bases left unmatched: 8. CDR1 and CDR2 (germline): KGHDR, SFDVKD. CDR3 length: 17 residues. The DNA of the CDR3 is TGTGCCACCAGTGATGCTCCCGGGACAGGGGGCGGCTATGGCTACACCTTC. It yields the protein CATSDAPGTGGGYGYTF.

The chain couples TRBV7-2 to TRBJ2-5, with no clear D. Trimming stripped 3 bases from V and 5 bases from J, with 7 bases between. The germline CDR1 and CDR2 sequences are SGHTA and FQGNSA. This CDR3 is built from 12 residues. The CDR3 loop is CASSFNPETQYF. Written as DNA, the CDR3 is TGTGCCAGCAGCTTCAACCCGGAGACCCAGTACTTC.

In this sample, this clonotype turned up once. V is TRBV29-1 and J is TRBJ2-3; D not resolved. V lost 4 bases, J lost 5 bases, and 19 bases lay in between. The CDR3 loop spans 15 amino acids. Germline V gives CDR1 SQVTM, CDR2 ANQGSEA. The CDR3 DNA reads as TGCAGCGTTGTTAGAGACCCCGGCGCAGGAGATACGCAGTATTTT. Its protein is CSVVRDPGAGDTQYF.

The chain joins TRBV4-1 to TRBJ2-5; 14 bases are a match to TRBD2. The germline CDR1 and CDR2 sequences are MGHRA and YSYEKL. J lost 2 bases, V lost 4 bases, and 15 bases had no gene match. The CDR3 runs 20 residues. The CDR3: CASSLPMGLAGETSQETQYF. CDR3 nucleotides: TGCGCCAGCAGCCTCCCGATGGGACTAGCGGGGGAGACGTCACAAGAGACCCAGTACTTC.

The genes are TRBV20-1 and TRBJ1-5, with a weak D call TRBD1 (6 bases). Trimming stripped 6 bases from V and 0 bases from J, with 15 bases between. This CDR3 has 15 residues. The V gene's germline CDR1 is DFQATT and CDR2 SNEGSKA (reference sequence). The CDR3 region is CSATGQLNSNQPQHF. The CDR3 nucleotides are TGCAGTGCAACGGGACAACTTAATAGCAATCAGCCCCAGCATTTT.

The CDR3 nucleotides read TGTGCCAGCAGCCAATCGGGACTAGCAACAGATACGCAGTATTTT. It translates to CASSQSGLATDTQYF. The rearrangement joins TRBV3-1 to TRBJ2-3, with TRBD2 matching over 9 bases. There are 15 residues in the CDR3. The germline V gene has CDR1 LGHDT and CDR2 YNNKEL (reference sequence). V shed 2 bases and J 3 bases; nucleotides not matched to a gene: 3.

The V call is TRBV29-1, the J call TRBJ2-5; D ambiguous. V was pared by 7 bases and J by 0 bases, with 9 bases between. The length of the CDR3 is 12 residues. Looked up from germline, CDR1 is SQVTM and CDR2 is ANQGSEA. The CDR3 protein is CSAMTHQETQYF. The DNA for the CDR3 is TGCAGCGCGATGACCCACCAAGAGACCCAGTACTTC.

The J gene is TRBJ2-7, the V gene TRBV30; possible D gene TRBD1, 5 bases. Trimming left V 1 base short and J 4 bases short, with 14 bases between. Germline assignment: CDR1 GTSNPN and CDR2 SVGIG (reference sequence). The CDR3 has 14 amino acids. CDR3 residues: CAWSGGVLGYEQYV. The CDR3 DNA follows: TGTGCCTGGAGTGGGGGCGTGTTGGGATACGAGCAGTACGTC.

The rearrangement uses TRBV3-1 and TRBJ2-1; possibly TRBD2 for D (7 bases). Germline-derived CDR1 and CDR2 are LGHDT and YNNKEL (reference sequence). Trimming removed 0 bases from V and 11 bases from J, with 17 bases in between. The CDR3 runs 15 residues. The CDR3 nucleotides read TGTGCCAGCAGCCAAGAAGCGCGAGGGGGGGATCAGCAGTTCTTC. Protein: CASSQEARGGDQQFF.

The chain recombines TRBV29-1 with TRBJ1-1; D may be TRBD1 (6 bases). V gave up 5 bases and J gave up 10 bases, with 14 bases separating them. Germline assignment: CDR1 SQVTM and CDR2 ANQGSEA. This CDR3 has 11 residues. CDR3 sequence (DNA): TGCAGCGTTTTAGGGGGACGCGGAGCTTTCTTT. The encoded protein is CSVLGGRGAFF.

The V and J genes are TRBV27 and TRBJ2-3; 8 nucleotides match TRBD1. Germline lookup yields CDR1 MNHEY and CDR2 SMNVEV (reference sequence). V trimming: 5 bases; J trimming: 4 bases; junction bases outside the gene matches: 8. CDR3 size: 15 residues. The DNA of the CDR3 is TGTGCCAGCAGTCAAGACAGGGGAGGCGCAGATACGCAGTATTTT. Translation gives CASSQDRGGADTQYF.

Here the CDR3 DNA reads TGTGCCAGCAGCGTAGGGGGACATCAGGGTTCACCCCTCCACTTT. The encoded protein is CASSVGGHQGSPLHF. This chain joins TRBV9 and TRBJ1-6, with a weak D call TRBD1 (6 bases). V was pared by 0 bases and J by 9 bases, with 13 bases between. The length of the CDR3 is 15 residues. Per germline, CDR1 SGDLS and CDR2 YYNGEE.